This is a list of T cell receptor beta chains from one sample in a study of blood T cell repertoires in COVID-19. Sequencing used immunoSEQ multiplex PCR; TCRdb keeps in-frame clones, though not all of them. Of about 130,000 clones in the sample, 75% to 90% were seen once. Sequencing used peripheral blood. The receptors shown here come from a woman aged 50 to 65 who had recovered from COVID-19. Each CDR3 is given with its conserved first and last residue. The D gene is left open where the match is weak. Clone size appears in some rows only: once, few, many, or a class for an expanded clone.

clone size: once
V gene: TRBV3-1/TRBV3-2
CDR3 length: 21
J gene: TRBJ2-7
D gene: TRBD2
CDR3 DNA: TGTGCCAGCAGCCATAGATCAAGGGAAGGGACTAGCGGGAAACAACCCTACGAGCAGTACTTC
CDR3 protein: CASSHRSREGTSGKQPYEQYF

clone size: -
V gene: TRBV6-6
CDR3 length: 16
J gene: TRBJ2-1
D gene: -
CDR3 DNA: TGTGCCAGCAGTTACTCGTCCAGCGGGACATTGCAGGAGCAGTTCTTC
CDR3 protein: CASSYSSSGTLQEQFF

clone size: -
V gene: TRBV27
CDR3 length: 13
J gene: TRBJ2-5
D gene: TRBD2
CDR3 DNA: TGTGCCAGCAGTTCGACTAGCGGGGGGGCCCAGTACTTC
CDR3 protein: CASSSTSGGAQYF

clone size: -
V gene: TRBV2
CDR3 length: 14
J gene: TRBJ1-5
D gene: TRBD1
CDR3 DNA: TGTGCCAGCACCATGGGACAGTACAATCAGCCCCAGCATTTT
CDR3 protein: CASTMGQYNQPQHF

clone size: -
V gene: TRBV3-1/TRBV3-2
CDR3 length: 17
J gene: TRBJ1-4
D gene: TRBD1
CDR3 DNA: TGTGCCAGCAGCCACGGACAGGGGGCATGGACTAATGAAAAACTGTTTTTT
CDR3 protein: CASSHGQGAWTNEKLFF

clone size: -
V gene: TRBV2
CDR3 length: 11
J gene: TRBJ1-6
D gene: -
CDR3 DNA: TGTGCCAGCAGTGGGGAGGAGACTCTCCACTTT
CDR3 protein: CASSGEETLHF

clone size: -
V gene: TRBV5-1
CDR3 length: 16
J gene: TRBJ2-3
D gene: TRBD2
CDR3 DNA: TGCGCCAGCAGCTTGGGAGGACTAGCGGGGCAAGATACGCAGTATTTT
CDR3 protein: CASSLGGLAGQDTQYF

clone size: -
V gene: TRBV5-8
CDR3 length: 13
J gene: TRBJ2-7
D gene: -
CDR3 DNA: TGTGCCAGCAGCTTAACAGGGCCCTACGAGCAGTACTTC
CDR3 protein: CASSLTGPYEQYF

clone size: few
V gene: TRBV12-3/TRBV12-4
CDR3 length: 13
J gene: TRBJ2-1
D gene: -
CDR3 DNA: TGTGCCAGCACGGAGCAGTCGAGAAATGAGCAGTTCTTC
CDR3 protein: CASTEQSRNEQFF

clone size: -
V gene: TRBV30
CDR3 length: 17
J gene: TRBJ2-7
D gene: TRBD2
CDR3 DNA: TGTGCCTGGAGTGTCGGACTAGCGGGAGCGGGGTCCTACGAGCAGTACTTC
CDR3 protein: CAWSVGLAGAGSYEQYF

clone size: once
V gene: TRBV5-1
CDR3 length: 15
J gene: TRBJ2-3
D gene: TRBD1
CDR3 DNA: TGCGCCAGCGGCCCGGACAGGGGTGGCACAGATACGCAGTATTTT
CDR3 protein: CASGPDRGGTDTQYF

clone size: -
V gene: TRBV5-6
CDR3 length: 15
J gene: TRBJ1-4
D gene: TRBD1
CDR3 DNA: TGTGCCAGCAGCTTGGAGGGGACAGCTAATGAAAAACTGTTTTTT
CDR3 protein: CASSLEGTANEKLFF

clone size: -
V gene: TRBV30
CDR3 length: 15
J gene: TRBJ1-6
D gene: -
CDR3 DNA: TGTGCCTGGACGAGACAGGAGACACATTATTCACCCCTCCACTTT
CDR3 protein: CAWTRQETHYSPLHF

clone size: -
V gene: TRBV18
CDR3 length: 14
J gene: TRBJ1-2
D gene: -
CDR3 DNA: TGTGCCAGCTCACCACAGGGGTCGGACTATGGCTACACCTTC
CDR3 protein: CASSPQGSDYGYTF

clone size: -
V gene: TRBV23-1
CDR3 length: 15
J gene: TRBJ1-2
D gene: TRBD1
CDR3 DNA: TGCGCCAGGTGGGGACAGGGGTCGTCCTCGTGTGGCTACACCTTC
CDR3 protein: CARWGQGSSSCGYTF

clone size: -
V gene: TRBV28
CDR3 length: 16
J gene: TRBJ1-5
D gene: -
CDR3 DNA: TGTGCCACCACAGTTTATCGGACAGCTCGCAATCAGCCCCAGCATTTT
CDR3 protein: CATTVYRTARNQPQHF

clone size: -
V gene: TRBV6-5
CDR3 length: 15
J gene: TRBJ2-1
D gene: -
CDR3 DNA: TGTGCCAGCAGCCCCATCGGCAGGCCCTACAATGAGCAGTTCTTC
CDR3 protein: CASSPIGRPYNEQFF

clone size: -
V gene: TRBV19
CDR3 length: 15
J gene: TRBJ2-1
D gene: TRBD2
CDR3 DNA: TGTGCCAGTAACTTCGCGGGAGGGGGGGACAATGAGCAGTTCTTC
CDR3 protein: CASNFAGGGDNEQFF

clone size: -
V gene: TRBV27
CDR3 length: 19
J gene: TRBJ2-1
D gene: -
CDR3 DNA: TGTGCCAGCAGTTTAAATTTTTTGGGCAGGGGCCATTCCTACAATGAGCAGTTCTTC
CDR3 protein: CASSLNFLGRGHSYNEQFF

clone size: -
V gene: TRBV20-1
CDR3 length: 11
J gene: TRBJ1-3
D gene: TRBD1
CDR3 DNA: TGCAGTGCTAGGAGAGACAGGGGCATATATTTT
CDR3 protein: CSARRDRGIYF

clone size: -
V gene: TRBV5-1
CDR3 length: 14
J gene: TRBJ1-4
D gene: -
CDR3 DNA: TGCGCCAGCAGCTTGGGTTTCGGGGGGCAAAAACTGTTTTTT
CDR3 protein: CASSLGFGGQKLFF

clone size: -
V gene: TRBV19
CDR3 length: 14
J gene: TRBJ1-6
D gene: -
CDR3 DNA: TGTGCCAGTCGCTTCAGCTCCTATAATTCACCCCTCCACTTT
CDR3 protein: CASRFSSYNSPLHF

clone size: -
V gene: TRBV7-6
CDR3 length: 16
J gene: TRBJ2-7
D gene: -
CDR3 DNA: TGTGCCAGCAGCCCCGTAGAACCGGGACAAGCCTACGAGCAGTACTTC
CDR3 protein: CASSPVEPGQAYEQYF

clone size: -
V gene: TRBV5-1
CDR3 length: 14
J gene: TRBJ1-2
D gene: TRBD1
CDR3 DNA: TGCGCCAGCAGCCCCCTCGCCGACAGGGCAGGCTACACCTTC
CDR3 protein: CASSPLADRAGYTF

clone size: -
V gene: TRBV5-6
CDR3 length: 15
J gene: TRBJ1-2
D gene: -
CDR3 DNA: TGTGCCAGCAGCTTCATCGAGCGCCCTGTCTATGGCTACACCTTC
CDR3 protein: CASSFIERPVYGYTF

clone size: -
V gene: TRBV6-5
CDR3 length: 15
J gene: TRBJ2-1
D gene: -
CDR3 DNA: TGTGCCAGCAGTTACCGCAGCGGTACCTACAATGAGCAGTTCTTC
CDR3 protein: CASSYRSGTYNEQFF

clone size: -
V gene: TRBV6-5
CDR3 length: 16
J gene: TRBJ1-6
D gene: TRBD1
CDR3 DNA: TGTGCCAGCAGTTACCGGCAGGGGGCGCCCAATTCACCCCTCCACTTT
CDR3 protein: CASSYRQGAPNSPLHF

clone size: -
V gene: TRBV10-3
CDR3 length: 14
J gene: TRBJ2-7
D gene: TRBD2
CDR3 DNA: TGTGCCATCAGGGGGGAGCGGGAGGGTTACGAGCAGTACTTC
CDR3 protein: CAIRGEREGYEQYF

clone size: -
V gene: TRBV9
CDR3 length: 16
J gene: TRBJ1-3
D gene: -
CDR3 DNA: TGTGCCAGCAGCGCCCACGGGGGAAACTCTGGAAACACCATATATTTT
CDR3 protein: CASSAHGGNSGNTIYF

clone size: -
V gene: TRBV5-6
CDR3 length: 15
J gene: TRBJ2-3
D gene: -
CDR3 DNA: TGTGCCAGCAGTTTGTGGAGCGGGCCTACAGATACGCAGTATTTT
CDR3 protein: CASSLWSGPTDTQYF

clone size: -
V gene: TRBV19
CDR3 length: 12
J gene: TRBJ1-1
D gene: -
CDR3 DNA: TGTGCCAGTATGGGGGGACACACTGAAGCTTTCTTT
CDR3 protein: CASMGGHTEAFF

clone size: -
V gene: TRBV11-3
CDR3 length: 16
J gene: TRBJ2-1
D gene: TRBD2
CDR3 DNA: TGTGCCAGCAGTTCCCGGTCTAGCGGGAGGCACAATGAGCAGTTCTTC
CDR3 protein: CASSSRSSGRHNEQFF

clone size: -
V gene: TRBV29-1
CDR3 length: 14
J gene: TRBJ1-5
D gene: -
CDR3 DNA: TGCAGCGTTGGGGGGGGTGGGTTCGATCAGCCCCAGCATTTT
CDR3 protein: CSVGGGGFDQPQHF

clone size: -
V gene: TRBV29-1
CDR3 length: 14
J gene: TRBJ1-1
D gene: -
CDR3 DNA: TGCAGCGTTGATTTGGGCAGAACGAACACTGAAGCTTTCTTT
CDR3 protein: CSVDLGRTNTEAFF

clone size: -
V gene: TRBV19
CDR3 length: 18
J gene: TRBJ1-1
D gene: TRBD1
CDR3 DNA: TGTGCCAGTGTATCGGTGGGGACAGGGGGAAAACGGAACACTGAAGCTTTCTTT
CDR3 protein: CASVSVGTGGKRNTEAFF

clone size: -
V gene: TRBV11-2
CDR3 length: 16
J gene: TRBJ1-6
D gene: -
CDR3 DNA: TGTGCCAGCAGCTCCTGGAAAGGGACAAAAGATTCACCCCTCCACTTT
CDR3 protein: CASSSWKGTKDSPLHF

clone size: -
V gene: TRBV7-9
CDR3 length: 15
J gene: TRBJ2-7
D gene: TRBD1
CDR3 DNA: TGTGCCAGCAGCTTAGTGGGACAGGGCCCCTACGAGCAGTACTTC
CDR3 protein: CASSLVGQGPYEQYF

clone size: -
V gene: TRBV24-1
CDR3 length: 14
J gene: TRBJ2-1
D gene: TRBD2
CDR3 DNA: TGTGCCACCGCCAAAGGGACTAGCAACAATGAGCAGTTCTTC
CDR3 protein: CATAKGTSNNEQFF

clone size: -
V gene: TRBV4-2
CDR3 length: 16
J gene: TRBJ2-3
D gene: -
CDR3 DNA: TGTGCCAGCAGCCCATTTAGGGGGGGCAGCACAGATACGCAGTATTTT
CDR3 protein: CASSPFRGGSTDTQYF

clone size: -
V gene: TRBV5-6
CDR3 length: 14
J gene: TRBJ1-6
D gene: -
CDR3 DNA: TGTGCCAGCACCTCACTCTCCTATAATTCACCCCTCCACTTT
CDR3 protein: CASTSLSYNSPLHF

clone size: -
V gene: TRBV4-3
CDR3 length: 17
J gene: TRBJ2-1
D gene: TRBD2
CDR3 DNA: TGCGCCAGCAGCCAAGAGGTGCGGCTAGCGGGAGTGTATGAGCAGTTCTTC
CDR3 protein: CASSQEVRLAGVYEQFF

clone size: -
V gene: TRBV24-1
CDR3 length: 17
J gene: TRBJ2-3
D gene: -
CDR3 DNA: TGTGCCACCAGTAATAACCTTGGAGGGCCGGTGGGGGATACGCAGTATTTT
CDR3 protein: CATSNNLGGPVGDTQYF

clone size: once
V gene: TRBV5-6
CDR3 length: 15
J gene: TRBJ2-7
D gene: -
CDR3 DNA: TGTGCCAGCAAATTGACAGCCAACTCAGACCAGAGGCAGTACTTC
CDR3 protein: CASKLTANSDQRQYF

clone size: -
V gene: TRBV7-2
CDR3 length: 16
J gene: TRBJ1-5
D gene: TRBD1
CDR3 DNA: TGTGCCAGCAGCTTAGCAGGGACAGGGATAAATCAGCCCCAGCATTTT
CDR3 protein: CASSLAGTGINQPQHF

clone size: -
V gene: TRBV2
CDR3 length: 19
J gene: TRBJ2-2
D gene: TRBD2
CDR3 DNA: TGTGCCAGCAGTGAAGCACTACTAGCGGGGTCACGGGGGACCGGGGAGCTGTTTTTT
CDR3 protein: CASSEALLAGSRGTGELFF

clone size: -
V gene: TRBV9
CDR3 length: 17
J gene: TRBJ2-2
D gene: -
CDR3 DNA: TGTGCCAGCAGCGTCGCGGTTCATCCTAGTGGCACCGGGGAGCTGTTTTTT
CDR3 protein: CASSVAVHPSGTGELFF

clone size: -
V gene: TRBV4-2
CDR3 length: 16
J gene: TRBJ1-1
D gene: TRBD1
CDR3 DNA: TGTGCCAGCAGCCAAGATCCAGGACAGGGGGCTTCTGAAGCTTTCTTT
CDR3 protein: CASSQDPGQGASEAFF

clone size: -
V gene: TRBV18
CDR3 length: 15
J gene: TRBJ2-5
D gene: -
CDR3 DNA: TGTGCCAGCTCACCACCGGGGCAGGGGAGAGAGACCCAGTACTTC
CDR3 protein: CASSPPGQGRETQYF

clone size: -
V gene: TRBV7-2
CDR3 length: 16
J gene: TRBJ2-7
D gene: TRBD2
CDR3 DNA: TGTGCCAGCAGCGGAACTACTAGCGGGAGTTGGTACGAGCAGTACTTC
CDR3 protein: CASSGTTSGSWYEQYF

clone size: -
V gene: TRBV5-1
CDR3 length: 14
J gene: TRBJ1-1
D gene: -
CDR3 DNA: TGCGCCAGCAGCTGGCACATTGAAGGGGGAGAAGCTTTCTTT
CDR3 protein: CASSWHIEGGEAFF

clone size: -
V gene: TRBV2
CDR3 length: 15
J gene: TRBJ1-2
D gene: TRBD1
CDR3 DNA: TGTGCCAGCAGCGCCCCGGGACAGGGTAACTATGGCTACACCTTC
CDR3 protein: CASSAPGQGNYGYTF

clone size: -
V gene: TRBV28
CDR3 length: 14
J gene: TRBJ2-1
D gene: -
CDR3 DNA: TGTGCCAGCAGTCCTCACTCAGGCTACAATGAGCAGTTCTTC
CDR3 protein: CASSPHSGYNEQFF

clone size: once
V gene: TRBV3-1/TRBV3-2
CDR3 length: 12
J gene: TRBJ1-2
D gene: -
CDR3 DNA: TGTGCCAGCAGCCAAAACAATGGTGGCTACACCTTC
CDR3 protein: CASSQNNGGYTF

clone size: -
V gene: TRBV19
CDR3 length: 16
J gene: TRBJ1-1
D gene: TRBD1
CDR3 DNA: TGTGCCAGTAGTATTGTTTCCGGGACAGAAAACACTGAAGCTTTCTTT
CDR3 protein: CASSIVSGTENTEAFF

clone size: -
V gene: TRBV5-1
CDR3 length: 16
J gene: TRBJ1-1
D gene: -
CDR3 DNA: TGCGCCAGCAGCTCACAGGGTCTTGGTTCAAACACTGAAGCTTTCTTT
CDR3 protein: CASSSQGLGSNTEAFF

clone size: -
V gene: TRBV2
CDR3 length: 13
J gene: TRBJ2-5
D gene: TRBD1
CDR3 DNA: TGTGCCAGCAACCAACAGGGGAGTGAGACCCAGTACTTC
CDR3 protein: CASNQQGSETQYF

clone size: -
V gene: TRBV9
CDR3 length: 16
J gene: TRBJ2-1
D gene: -
CDR3 DNA: TGTGCCAGCAGCGTAGTTAGGGGGAGCTCCTACAATGAGCAGTTCTTC
CDR3 protein: CASSVVRGSSYNEQFF

clone size: once
V gene: TRBV12-5
CDR3 length: 18
J gene: TRBJ2-1
D gene: TRBD1
CDR3 DNA: TGTGCTAGTGGTTTGGTCCGACTCGCCGGGACAGGCGTCATGACGCAGTTCTTC
CDR3 protein: CASGLVRLAGTGVMTQFF

clone size: -
V gene: TRBV4-1
CDR3 length: 14
J gene: TRBJ2-7
D gene: TRBD1
CDR3 DNA: TGCGCCAGCAGCCAAGCCCAGACAGGGTACGAGCAGTACTTC
CDR3 protein: CASSQAQTGYEQYF

clone size: -
V gene: TRBV6-5
CDR3 length: 13
J gene: TRBJ1-1
D gene: -
CDR3 DNA: TGTGCCAGCAGCTACTTTGGGAGCACTGAAGCTTTCTTT
CDR3 protein: CASSYFGSTEAFF